This TCR beta chain was retrieved from a study of regulatory T cells in long-lasting Graves disease. Study results and limitations: New patients shared about a thousand public clonotypes, fewer than the approximately 2,500 shared by persistent patients. Persistent Graves' patients showed less TCR diversity than newly diagnosed ones. TRBV28, TRBJ1-2 and TRBJ2-5 were favored in persistent disease.

For TCR beta, libraries came from iRepertoire HTBI primers and Arm-PCR of CDR3 regions. TCRdb recomputed calls from the multiplex PCR reads with MiXCR, one row per CDR3 protein. The sample includes around 500,000 distinct CDR3 sequences, 9.5% to 15% of them seen just once. The V end was cut by 3 bases, the J end by 2 bases, with 8 bases between. The CDR3 totals 13 residues. Per the germline V gene, CDR1 is SGHVS and CDR2 is FQNEAQ. This clonotype was picked up many times. Its antigen is as yet unknown. Time point of the sample: newly diagnosed GD, antithyroid drugs for less than 3 months. RNA from PBMCs was the source of the TCR library. These data were also filed under a second study, of T cells in Graves' hyperthyroidism and ophthalmopathy. Per that paper: The study used the HTBI primer set for a first-round RT-PCR of the TCR CDR3.

This clonotype originated in a woman in her twenties or thirties with Graves disease. The sample was peripheral blood mononuclear cells (PBMCs), taken at new diagnosis, from a patient treated with antithyroid drugs. The V call is TRBV7-8, the J call TRBJ2-7, with a possible D match to TRBD1 (5 bases). CDR3 protein: CASSFGRAYEQYF. The CDR3 bases are TGTGCCAGCAGCTTCGGCAGGGCCTACGAGCAGTACTTC.